This T cell receptor (beta chain) was identified during a study of shared clonotypes between healthy human individuals. The germline V and J ends were trimmed by 0 bases and 5 bases, with 13 bases remaining between them. The germline V gene has CDR1 MGHRA and CDR2 YSYEKL. The CDR3 is 15 amino acids. The assay used deep level. Genomic DNA of every subset was divided equally among multiple immunoSEQ plates. TCRdb's table, derived via immunoSEQ multiplex PCR, lists solely in-frame clones and lacks some. The table shows 950,000 to 1,100,000 clones, with around 78% occurring only once. Sequences were obtained from memory CD4+ T cells from PBMCs. Subset noted: CD45RA-negative fraction. This clonotype originated in a man between 18 and 35 years old in good health. Some clones in this sample may be carry-over from other donors' samples. The rearrangement joins TRBV4-1 to TRBJ1-2; D unresolved. The CDR3 sequence is CASSQDVRQKYGYTF. The CDR3 region has the DNA TGCGCCAGCAGCCAAGACGTCCGTCAGAAGTATGGCTACACCTTC.